This TCR beta chain was retrieved from a study of blood T cell repertoires in COVID-19. Authors' methods: The authors estimated nucleated cell counts from reference gene primer amplification. Profiled with immunoSEQ multiplex PCR; TCRdb holds only in-frame clones, not every one. That table gives V, J and clone size, and the DNA gave D and trimming. This repertoire shows about 150,000 clones, 87% found once; its top ten account for less than 4.5%. This CDR3 has 12 residues. CDR1 LNHDA and CDR2 SQIVND come from the germline V gene (reference sequence). The J segment lost 5 bases and the V segment lost 10 bases, leaving 6 bases of the junction unmatched.

This clonotype originated in a woman aged 55 to 70 with active or convalescent COVID-19. This rearrangement joins TRBV19 to TRBJ1-1, with 8 nucleotides matching TRBD1. The sequenced sample consisted of peripheral blood. The CDR3 spells CATKGQGTEAFF. The CDR3 DNA reads as TGTGCCACAAAAGGACAGGGAACTGAAGCTTTCTTT.